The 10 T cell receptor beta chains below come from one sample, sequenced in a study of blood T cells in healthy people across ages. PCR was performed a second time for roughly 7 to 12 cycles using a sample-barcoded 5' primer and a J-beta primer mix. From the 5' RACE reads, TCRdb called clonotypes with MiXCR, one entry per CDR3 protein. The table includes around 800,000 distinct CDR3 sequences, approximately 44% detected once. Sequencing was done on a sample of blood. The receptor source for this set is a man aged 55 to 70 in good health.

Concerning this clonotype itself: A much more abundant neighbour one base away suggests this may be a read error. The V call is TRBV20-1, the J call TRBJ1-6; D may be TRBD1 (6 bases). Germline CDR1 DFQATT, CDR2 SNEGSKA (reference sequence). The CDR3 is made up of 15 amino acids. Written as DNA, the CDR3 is TGCAGTGCTAGAACGGGGGCTGGGTATAAGTCACCCCTCCACTTT. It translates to CSARTGAGYKSPLHF.

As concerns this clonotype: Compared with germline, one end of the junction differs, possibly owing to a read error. The CDR3 region has the DNA TGTGCCAGCAGTCTATCCCTCCGACAGGGATCAACTAATGAAAAACTGTTTTTT. Encoded protein: CASSLSLRQGSTNEKLFF. The chain joins TRBV27 to TRBJ1-4, with 7 bases matching TRBD1. The CDR3 length is 18 residues. Per germline, CDR1 MNHEY and CDR2 SMNVEV (reference sequence). Full variable domain (remainder filled in from reference TRBV27 and TRBJ1-4): EAQVTQNPRYLITVTGKKLTVTCSQNMNHEYMSWYRQDPGLGLRQIYYSMNVEVTDKGDVPEGYKVSRKEKRNFPLILESPSPNQTSLYFCASSLSLRQGSTNEKLFFGSGTQLSVL.

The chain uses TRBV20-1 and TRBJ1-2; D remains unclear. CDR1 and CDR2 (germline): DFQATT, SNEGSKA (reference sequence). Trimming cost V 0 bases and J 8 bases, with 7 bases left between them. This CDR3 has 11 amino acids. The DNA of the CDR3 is TGCAGTGCTAGAGATTTATGGGGCTACACCTTC. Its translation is CSARDLWGYTF.

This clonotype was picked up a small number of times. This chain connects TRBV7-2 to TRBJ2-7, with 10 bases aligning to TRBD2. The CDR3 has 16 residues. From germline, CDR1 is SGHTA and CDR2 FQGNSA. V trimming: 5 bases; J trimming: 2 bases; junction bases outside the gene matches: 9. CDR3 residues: CASSVLAGANPYEQYF. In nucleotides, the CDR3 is TGTGCCAGCAGCGTCCTAGCGGGGGCCAACCCCTACGAGCAGTACTTC.

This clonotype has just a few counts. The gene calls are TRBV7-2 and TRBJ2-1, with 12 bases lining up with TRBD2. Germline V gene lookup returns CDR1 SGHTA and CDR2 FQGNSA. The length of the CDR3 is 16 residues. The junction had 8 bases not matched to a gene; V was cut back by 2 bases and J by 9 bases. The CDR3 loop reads CASSLLASGGAVEQFF. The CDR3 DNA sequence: TGTGCCAGCAGCTTATTGGCTAGCGGGGGGGCCGTTGAGCAGTTCTTC.

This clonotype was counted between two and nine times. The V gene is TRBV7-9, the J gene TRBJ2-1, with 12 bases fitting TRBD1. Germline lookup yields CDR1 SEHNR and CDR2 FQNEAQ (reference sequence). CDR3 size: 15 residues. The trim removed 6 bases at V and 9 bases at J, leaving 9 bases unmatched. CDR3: CASSAGTGGIREQFF. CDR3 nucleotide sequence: TGTGCCAGCAGTGCCGGGACAGGGGGCATTCGTGAGCAGTTCTTC. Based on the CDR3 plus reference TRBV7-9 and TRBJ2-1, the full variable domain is DTGVSQNPRHKITKRGQNVTFRCDPISEHNRLYWYRQTLGQGPEFLTYFQNEAQLEKSRLLSDRFSAERPKGSFSTLEIQRTEQGDSAMYLCASSAGTGGIREQFFGPGTRLTVL.

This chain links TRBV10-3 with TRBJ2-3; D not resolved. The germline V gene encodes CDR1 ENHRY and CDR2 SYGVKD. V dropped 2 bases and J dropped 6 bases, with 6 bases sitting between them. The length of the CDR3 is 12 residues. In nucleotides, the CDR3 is TGTGCCATCAGTGAGCCCGGGGATACGCAGTATTTT. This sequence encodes CAISEPGDTQYF.

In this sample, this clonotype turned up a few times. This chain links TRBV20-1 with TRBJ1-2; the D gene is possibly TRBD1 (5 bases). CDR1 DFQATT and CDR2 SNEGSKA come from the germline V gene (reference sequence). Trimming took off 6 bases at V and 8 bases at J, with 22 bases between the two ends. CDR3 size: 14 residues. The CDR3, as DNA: TGCAGTGCCGGGGGGTTTCAGTTGGCTTGGGGCTACACCTTC. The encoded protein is CSAGGFQLAWGYTF.

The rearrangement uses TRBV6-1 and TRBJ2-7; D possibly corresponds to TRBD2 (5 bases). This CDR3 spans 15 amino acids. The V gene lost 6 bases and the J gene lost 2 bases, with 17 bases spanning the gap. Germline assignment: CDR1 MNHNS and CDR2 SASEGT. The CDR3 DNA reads TGTGCCAGCAGCCCATGGCGGGTAGTCACCTACGAGCAGTACTTC. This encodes CASSPWRVVTYEQYF.

The CDR3 DNA is TGCGCCAGCAGACGCCAGGGGGTCCAAGAGACCCAGTACTTC. Protein product: CASRRQGVQETQYF. The chain links TRBV5-1 to TRBJ2-5; TRBD1 agrees at 7 bases. Per germline, CDR1 SGHRS and CDR2 YFSETQ. The V gene end was trimmed by 5 bases and the J gene end by 1 base; junction bases not matched to a gene: 5. CDR3 length equals 14 residues.